What follows are 11 T cell receptor beta chains derived from one specimen sequenced in a study of early T cells in non-severe SARS-CoV-2 infection. TCRdb itself ran the 5' RACE reads through MiXCR, one entry per CDR3 protein. The table has more than 35,000 distinct CDR3 sequences, roughly 6.3% seen once. The sample taken for sequencing was whole blood. Receptors were obtained from an adult who was a healthcare worker with PCR-confirmed SARS-CoV-2 infection or an uninfected control (not recorded which).

This clonotype occurred many times. J is TRBJ2-1 and V is TRBV19; 10 positions match TRBD1. This CDR3 is built from 16 residues. V trimming: 3 bases; J trimming: 2 bases; junction bases outside the gene matches: 4. CDR1 and CDR2 (germline): LNHDA, SQIVND (reference sequence). CDR3: CASSIGTGVTYNEQFF. The CDR3 region has the DNA TGTGCCAGTAGTATCGGGACAGGGGTTACCTACAATGAGCAGTTCTTC.

The sample holds a few counts of this clonotype. V usage is TRBV4-1 and J usage is TRBJ2-7; 8 bases fit TRBD2. CDR3 size: 15 residues. J lost 4 bases, V lost 1 base, and 6 bases had no gene match. Germline-derived CDR1 and CDR2 are MGHRA and YSYEKL. The CDR3 region is CASSQGGTSRYEQYF. CDR3 DNA: TGCGCCAGCAGCCAAGGTGGGACTAGTCGGTACGAGCAGTACTTC.

The chain carries TRBV2 and TRBJ2-6; D is unclear. CDR1 is SNHLY, CDR2 FYNNEI, per germline. The V end was cut by 4 bases, the J end by 2 bases, with 0 bases between. The CDR3 sequence is 12 residues long. Written as DNA, the CDR3 is TGTGCCAGCAGTGCTGGGGCCAACGTCCTGACTTTC. Protein product: CASSAGANVLTF.

This clonotype has ten or more counts. The chain employs TRBV6-5 and TRBJ1-5; unclear D gene. V was trimmed by 2 bases and J by 5 bases, leaving 10 bases between them. The CDR3 is 14 amino acids. Germline CDR1 reads MNHEY; CDR2 reads SVGAGI. CDR3: CASSYRETHQPQHF. The CDR3 DNA reads as TGTGCCAGCAGTTACCGGGAAACCCATCAGCCCCAGCATTTT.

This clonotype was picked up many times. This chain links TRBV2 with TRBJ1-4; TRBD1 is a possible D gene (6 bases). The V and J ends lost 7 bases and 8 bases respectively, with 11 bases between them. This CDR3 has 12 amino acids. Germline V gives CDR1 SNHLY, CDR2 FYNNEI. Written as DNA, the CDR3 is TGTGCCAGCACAGGGGCCGGAGAAAAACTGTTTTTT. It specifies CASTGAGEKLFF. Together with reference TRBV2 and TRBJ1-4, the CDR3 gives the full variable domain: EPEVTQTPSHQVTQMGQEVILRCVPISNHLYFYWYRQILGQKVEFLVSFYNNEISEKSEIFDDQFSVERPDGSNFTLKIRSTKLEDSAMYFCASTGAGEKLFFGSGTQLSVL.

Ten or more counts support this clonotype. The J gene is TRBJ2-3, the V gene TRBV10-3; 9 nucleotides align to TRBD2. Germline loops: CDR1 ENHRY, CDR2 SYGVKD. The CDR3 runs 15 residues. V dropped 2 bases and J dropped 8; count of bases not matched to a gene: 8. In DNA form, the CDR3 reads TGTGCCATCAGTGAGGCTAGCGGGAAAGAGGGTACGCAGTATTTT. Encoded protein: CAISEASGKEGTQYF.

This clonotype has a handful of counts. V is TRBV28 and J is TRBJ2-5; D may be TRBD1 or TRBD2 (5 bases each). CDR1 is MDHEN and CDR2 is SYDVKM in the germline V gene. The length of the CDR3 is 17 residues. Trimming cost V 5 bases and J 2 bases, with 21 bases left between them. The CDR3 DNA follows: TGTGCCAGCAGTCGGCTGACGGGGCTGTCGTGGCAAGAGACCCAGTACTTC. The encoded protein is CASSRLTGLSWQETQYF. The variable domain in full, completed from reference TRBV28 and TRBJ2-5, reads DVKVTQSSRYLVKRTGEKVFLECVQDMDHENMFWYRQDPGLGLRLIYFSYDVKMKEKGDIPEGYSVSREKKERFSLILESASTNQTSMYLCASSRLTGLSWQETQYFGPGTRLLVL.

The chain joins TRBV4-3 to TRBJ2-7; maybe TRBD2 (6 bases). CDR1 and CDR2 from the germline V gene are LGHNA and YSLEER. Trimming stripped 4 bases from V and 7 bases from J, with 17 bases between. The CDR3 consists of 14 residues. CDR3 nucleotide sequence: TGCGCCAGCAGCCCGGGACTGCGAGAGTCAGAGCAGTACTTC. It codes for CASSPGLRESEQYF.

The chain carries TRBV2 and TRBJ2-3; D is unclear. V lost 4 bases to trimming and J lost 7 bases, with 12 bases between them. CDR3 size: 13 residues. The germline V gene encodes CDR1 SNHLY and CDR2 FYNNEI. CDR3 loop: CASSGGRANTQYF. The CDR3 bases are TGTGCCAGCAGTGGTGGAAGGGCTAATACGCAGTATTTT.

The table lists this clonotype with many counts. The rearrangement joins TRBV11-3 to TRBJ1-1; D is unclear. The V and J ends lost 5 bases and 1 base respectively, with 8 bases between them. The CDR3 contains 13 residues. Per the germline V gene, CDR1 is SGHNT and CDR2 is YENEEA. In DNA form, the CDR3 reads TGTGCCAGCAGCCTGCTCCGGAACACTGAAGCTTTCTTT. This gives the protein CASSLLRNTEAFF. Full variable domain (remainder filled in from reference TRBV11-3 and TRBJ1-1): EAGVVQSPRYKIIEKKQPVAFWCNPISGHNTLYWYLQNLGQGPELLIRYENEEAVDDSQLPKDRFSAERLKGVDSTLKIQPAELGDSAVYLCASSLLRNTEAFFGQGTRLTVV.

In this sample, this clonotype turned up many times. The CDR3 loop is CATSRVLGESPLHF. The DNA for the CDR3 is TGTGCCACCAGCAGAGTATTGGGGGAATCACCCCTCCACTTT. J is TRBJ1-6 and V is TRBV15; a weak D match, TRBD1 (5 bases). V was shortened by 1 base and J by 10 bases, with 11 bases between the two germline ends. The germline V gene has CDR1 LNHNV and CDR2 YYDKDF (reference sequence). The CDR3 is made up of 14 amino acids. The complete variable domain, with remaining parts taken from reference TRBV15 and TRBJ1-6, reads DAMVIQNPRYQVTQFGKPVTLSCSQTLNHNVMYWYQQKSSQAPKLLFHYYDKDFNNEADTPDNFQSRRPNTSFCFLDIRSPGLGDTAMYLCATSRVLGESPLHFGNGTRLTVT.